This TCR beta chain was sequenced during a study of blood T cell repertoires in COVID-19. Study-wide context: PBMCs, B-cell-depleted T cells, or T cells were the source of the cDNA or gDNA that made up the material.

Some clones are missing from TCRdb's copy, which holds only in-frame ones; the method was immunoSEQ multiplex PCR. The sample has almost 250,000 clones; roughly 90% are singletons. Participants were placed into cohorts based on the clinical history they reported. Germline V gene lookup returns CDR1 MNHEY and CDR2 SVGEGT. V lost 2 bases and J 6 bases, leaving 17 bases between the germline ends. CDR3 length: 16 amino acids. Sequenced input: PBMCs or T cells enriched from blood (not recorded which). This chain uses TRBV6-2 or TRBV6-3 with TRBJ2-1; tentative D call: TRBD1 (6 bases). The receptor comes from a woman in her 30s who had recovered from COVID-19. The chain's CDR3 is CASSYPGDTVTNEQFF. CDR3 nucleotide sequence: TGTGCCAGCAGTTACCCAGGGGATACCGTAACCAATGAGCAGTTCTTC.